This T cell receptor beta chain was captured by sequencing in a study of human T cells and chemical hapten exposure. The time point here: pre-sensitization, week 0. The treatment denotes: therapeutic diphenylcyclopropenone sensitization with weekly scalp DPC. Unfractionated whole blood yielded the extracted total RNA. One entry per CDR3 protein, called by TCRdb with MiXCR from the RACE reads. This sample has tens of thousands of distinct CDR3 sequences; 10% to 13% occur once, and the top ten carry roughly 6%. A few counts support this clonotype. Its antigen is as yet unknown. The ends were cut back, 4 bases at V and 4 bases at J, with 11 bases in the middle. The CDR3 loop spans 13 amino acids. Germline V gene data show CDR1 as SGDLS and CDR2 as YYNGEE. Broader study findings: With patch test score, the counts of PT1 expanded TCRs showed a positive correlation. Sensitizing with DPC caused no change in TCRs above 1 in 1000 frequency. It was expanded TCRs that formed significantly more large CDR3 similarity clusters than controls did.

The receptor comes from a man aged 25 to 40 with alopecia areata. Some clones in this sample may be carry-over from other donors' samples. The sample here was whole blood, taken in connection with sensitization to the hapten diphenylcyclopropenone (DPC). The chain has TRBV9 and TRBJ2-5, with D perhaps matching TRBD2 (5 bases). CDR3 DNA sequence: TGTGCCAGCAGCAGGTGGGCGGGAGAGACCCAGTACTTC. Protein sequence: CASSRWAGETQYF. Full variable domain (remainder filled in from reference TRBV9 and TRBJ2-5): DSGVTQTPKHLITATGQRVTLRCSPRSGDLSVYWYQQSLDQGLQFLIQYYNGEERAKGNILERFSAQQFPDLHSELNLSSLELGDSALYFCASSRWAGETQYFGPGTRLLVL.